The clone carrying this T cell receptor (beta chain) occurred a few times. Its antigen is not identified. This record comes from a study of response to subunit inactivated influenza vaccine. Study observations and caveats: Authors proposed each seasonal influenza vaccination draws in few new T cells.

Germline V gives CDR1 SGHRS, CDR2 YFSETQ. The CDR3 loop spans 16 amino acids. V shed 4 bases and J shed 0 bases, with 14 bases lying between them. TCRdb processed the RT-PCR reads anew with MiXCR; each CDR3 protein has one entry. The sample has some 640,000 distinct CDR3 sequences; approximately 15% are singletons. The specimen was PBMCs from blood, collected 14 days before vaccination. This sequence originates from a man aged 45 to 65 who received an inactivated influenza vaccine. The chain has TRBV5-1 and TRBJ2-1; D is uncertain. Here the CDR3 DNA reads TGCGCCAGCAGCGTGGAACCTTCTGGCTCCTACAATGAGCAGTTCTTC. Translation: CASSVEPSGSYNEQFF.